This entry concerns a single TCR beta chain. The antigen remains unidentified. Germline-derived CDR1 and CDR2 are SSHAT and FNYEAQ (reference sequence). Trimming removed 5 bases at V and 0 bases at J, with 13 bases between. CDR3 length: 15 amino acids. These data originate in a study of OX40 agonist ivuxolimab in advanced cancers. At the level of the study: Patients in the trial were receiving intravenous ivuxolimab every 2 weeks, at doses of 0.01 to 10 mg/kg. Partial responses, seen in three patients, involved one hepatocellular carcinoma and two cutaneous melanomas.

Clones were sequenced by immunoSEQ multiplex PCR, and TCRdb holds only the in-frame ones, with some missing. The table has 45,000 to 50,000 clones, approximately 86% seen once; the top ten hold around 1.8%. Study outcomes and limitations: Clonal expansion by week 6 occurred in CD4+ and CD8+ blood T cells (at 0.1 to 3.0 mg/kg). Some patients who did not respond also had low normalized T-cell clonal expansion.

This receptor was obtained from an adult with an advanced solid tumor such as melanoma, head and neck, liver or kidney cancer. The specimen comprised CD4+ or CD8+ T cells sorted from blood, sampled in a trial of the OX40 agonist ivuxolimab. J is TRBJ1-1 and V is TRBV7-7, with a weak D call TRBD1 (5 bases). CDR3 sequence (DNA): TGTGCCAGCAGCCCCCCGGGACCAATGAACACTGAAGCTTTCTTT. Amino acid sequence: CASSPPGPMNTEAFF.